Listed below are T cell receptor beta chains from one sample, sequenced in a study of T cells expressing NK-cell markers. TCRdb reworked the 5' RACE reads into one entry per CDR3 protein, no DNA. The repertoire shows about 460,000 distinct CDR3 sequences; the top ten hold 1.4%. The sequenced sample consisted of blood T cells: a sorted CD56 or NKG2C T cell subset, CD4+ or CD8+ T cells, or bulk PBMC T cells (not recorded which). The source is a woman in her forties or fifties in good health. Both conserved end residues are part of each CDR3. Each record gives: J gene, V gene, CDR3 protein.

J: TRBJ2-7
V: TRBV5-1
CDR3: CASSIDGTGPYEQYF

J: TRBJ2-1
V: TRBV5-6
CDR3: CASSLGIRDRGNEQFF

J: TRBJ2-4
V: TRBV21-1
CDR3: CASSKGSLAKNIQYF

J: TRBJ1-2
V: TRBV14
CDR3: CASSPRPGQKATNYGYTF

J: TRBJ2-2
V: TRBV5-1
CDR3: CASYWTGNTGELFF

J: TRBJ2-1
V: TRBV11-3
CDR3: CASSYQNGNEQFF

J: TRBJ2-1
V: TRBV5-1
CDR3: CASSLHSSYNEQFF

J: TRBJ2-3
V: TRBV3-1
CDR3: CASSQQDTLTDTQYF

J: TRBJ2-5
V: TRBV24-1
CDR3: CATSDPGTSQETQYF

J: TRBJ1-2
V: TRBV9
CDR3: CASSVGGGSYGYTF

J: TRBJ2-1
V: TRBV7-6
CDR3: CASSSPGTSGREQFF

J: TRBJ2-2
V: TRBV4-2
CDR3: CARASGGRNPQTNTGELFF

J: TRBJ2-1
V: TRBV3-1
CDR3: CASSQDTSGRAENEQFF

J: TRBJ2-2
V: TRBV20-1
CDR3: CSARTGGASGELFF

J: TRBJ2-5
V: TRBV9
CDR3: CASSVAWGRQETQYF

J: TRBJ2-2
V: TRBV7-6
CDR3: CASSLDVTSGSRDPGELFF

J: TRBJ2-6
V: TRBV6-1
CDR3: CASSEGLAGVSGANVLTF

J: TRBJ2-4
V: TRBV5-6
CDR3: CASSFGQGLGKNIQYF

J: TRBJ2-7
V: TRBV28
CDR3: CASSLIYEQYF

J: TRBJ2-2
V: TRBV12-3/TRBV12-4
CDR3: CASSLVLATGELFF

J: TRBJ2-2
V: TRBV2
CDR3: CASSWGRPGTGELFF

J: TRBJ1-2
V: TRBV11-2
CDR3: CASSLDRVFYGYTF

J: TRBJ2-5
V: TRBV28
CDR3: CASSWQGLETQYF

J: TRBJ2-1
V: TRBV19
CDR3: CASSSPEAAGEFSYNEQFF

J: TRBJ2-2
V: TRBV5-1
CDR3: CASSFRPEGTGELFF

J: TRBJ2-7
V: TRBV7-9
CDR3: CASSPSPTGEGEQYF

J: TRBJ2-1
V: TRBV12-3/TRBV12-4
CDR3: CASSFRLDAQFF

J: TRBJ1-1
V: TRBV19
CDR3: CAISSLVNTEAFF

J: TRBJ2-1
V: TRBV7-6
CDR3: CASSLAGQGGNEQFF

J: TRBJ2-7
V: TRBV5-1
CDR3: CASSLAGARMEYEQYF

J: TRBJ2-2
V: TRBV6-2/TRBV6-3
CDR3: CASSPSGRANTGELFF

J: TRBJ2-1
V: TRBV24-1
CDR3: CATGSGTEQFF

J: TRBJ2-7
V: TRBV2
CDR3: CASTRTTVGQYF

J: TRBJ2-1
V: TRBV20-1
CDR3: CSATPTFGPSSYNEQFF

J: TRBJ1-1
V: TRBV19
CDR3: CASKGRIEAFF

J: TRBJ2-1
V: TRBV25-1
CDR3: CASTPGPRNEQFF

J: TRBJ2-1
V: TRBV5-5
CDR3: CASSLPGTGLGFF

J: TRBJ1-6
V: TRBV25-1
CDR3: CATRTGTANSPLHF

J: TRBJ2-3
V: TRBV27
CDR3: CASSTWGQAEDTQYF

J: TRBJ2-7
V: TRBV2
CDR3: CASSSGSPYEQYF

J: TRBJ2-2
V: TRBV3-1
CDR3: CASTREGTSGKGGELFF

J: TRBJ1-2
V: TRBV3-1
CDR3: CASSQAGRGGYTF

J: TRBJ1-2
V: TRBV7-8
CDR3: CASSLAGSRDGYTF

J: TRBJ1-5
V: TRBV5-6
CDR3: CASSRLQGQPQHF

J: TRBJ1-5
V: TRBV12-3/TRBV12-4
CDR3: CASSPVGNQPQHF

J: TRBJ2-2
V: TRBV27
CDR3: CASTRQGAWTGELFF

J: TRBJ2-3
V: TRBV4-1
CDR3: CASSQRLAASTDTQYF

J: TRBJ2-1
V: TRBV2
CDR3: CASSEPTRGTTDKQFF

J: TRBJ2-1
V: TRBV12-3/TRBV12-4
CDR3: CASSPSWSEQFF

J: TRBJ2-7
V: TRBV11-2
CDR3: CASSPQGLAGYEQYF

J: TRBJ2-1
V: TRBV11-3
CDR3: CASSPRIEQFF

J: TRBJ2-1
V: TRBV3-1
CDR3: CASSPRTLAGVPNEQFF

J: TRBJ2-2
V: TRBV3-1
CDR3: CASSQVTLAGAITGELFF

J: TRBJ1-1
V: TRBV10-3
CDR3: CAISMTDTEAFF

J: TRBJ2-1
V: TRBV24-1
CDR3: CATSDKAGYNEQFF